This T cell receptor (beta chain) derives from a study of OX40 agonist ivuxolimab in advanced cancers. Study summary: Patients took ivuxolimab, an agonistic anti-OX40 (CD134) antibody. Study-wide results and limits: Average numbers of expanded clones were greater in CD8+ T cells than in CD4+.

A single count supports this clone. Antigen specificity is unknown. Using immunoSEQ multiplex PCR, the repertoire was profiled, and TCRdb retains in-frame clones only, with some absent. The data hold 95,000 to 110,000 clones, with around 93% observed a single time. The receptor comes from an adult with an advanced solid tumor such as melanoma, head and neck, liver or kidney cancer. The sequencing here drew on CD4+ or CD8+ T cells sorted from blood, taken in a trial of the OX40 agonist ivuxolimab.

This CDR3 reads CATNDRSNQPQHF. The DNA for the CDR3 is TGTGCCACCAATGACAGGAGCAATCAGCCCCAGCATTTT. The rearrangement joins TRBV28 to TRBJ1-5; D perhaps matches TRBD1 (6 bases). CDR1 is MDHEN, CDR2 SYDVKM, per germline. This CDR3 contains 13 residues. Trimming removed 10 bases at V and 1 base at J, with 11 bases between.